This TCR beta chain was observed in a study of cytomegalovirus exposure and HLA in healthy donors. 60 Vbeta and 13 Jbeta primers were used in PCR. Some clones are missing from TCRdb's copy, which holds only in-frame ones; the method was immunoSEQ multiplex PCR. The table lists nearly 200,000 clones, roughly 80% of them singletons, with 6.5% in the top ten. General study points: The classifier was said to identify cytomegalovirus status with high specificity and sensitivity.

This clone was counted between two and nine times. Its antigen is currently unknown. The source of this sequence is a woman aged 45-65 years in good health and CMV-seropositive. Material: PBMCs.

The chain's CDR3 is CASSPPIGVNTEAFF. In nucleotides, the CDR3 is TGTGCCAGTAGTCCACCCATAGGGGTCAACACTGAAGCTTTCTTT. The V and J genes are TRBV19 and TRBJ1-1; a possible D gene is TRBD1 (5 bases). Between the trimmed V and J ends, which lost 5 bases and 2 bases, there was a span of 15 bases. CDR1 is LNHDA and CDR2 is SQIVND in the germline V gene (reference sequence). This CDR3 is built from 15 residues. The full variable domain, its missing parts supplied by reference TRBV19 and TRBJ1-1, is DGGITQSPKYLFRKEGQNVTLSCEQNLNHDAMYWYRQDPGQGLRLIYYSQIVNDFQKGDIAEGYSVSREKKESFPLTVTSAQKNPTAFYLCASSPPIGVNTEAFFGQGTRLTVV.